This T cell receptor beta chain originates from a study of PD-L1 blockade in urothelial cancer. Looking at the study overall: Among blood samples, the median T cell count was some 140,000.

The assay was immunoSEQ multiplex PCR, and TCRdb's table has in-frame clones only and misses some. The table lists 35,000 to 55,000 clones, more than 75% of them singletons. The sample in question was PBMCs, obtained around atezolizumab (anti-PD-L1) treatment. This TCR was sampled from a man in his 70s with urothelial cancer.

CDR3 in DNA: TGTGCCAGCAGCTCCGCTAATGATGATACGCAGTATTTT. Amino acid sequence: CASSSANDDTQYF. The chain is built from TRBV7-3 and TRBJ2-3, with unresolved D. The CDR3 has 13 residues. Trimming removed 4 bases from V and 6 bases from J, with 11 bases in between. Germline V lookup: CDR1 SGHTA, CDR2 FQGTGA.